The source of this T cell receptor (beta chain) is a study of blood T cell repertoires in COVID-19. With 6 bases removed from V and 4 bases from J, the gap between germline ends came to 16 bases. Germline CDR1 reads MNHEY; CDR2 reads SVGAGI. This CDR3 is built from 14 residues. Source study methods: Estimates of nucleated cell counts were drawn from the amplification of reference gene primers. Measured with immunoSEQ multiplex PCR; TCRdb has only the in-frame clones, and not every one. V, J and clone size are those of that table, while D and trimming were read from the DNA. The top ten hold 4.8% of the sample, which has 50,000 to 65,000 clones, 55% to 75% seen once.

The V gene is TRBV6-5, the J gene TRBJ2-7; D is unclear. The material sequenced was peripheral blood. The source is a woman between 65 and 79 years old with COVID-19, enrolled during active disease. The CDR3 loop is CASSPPSTRYEQYF. The CDR3, as DNA: TGTGCCAGCAGCCCCCCAAGCACCCGATACGAGCAGTACTTC.